The clone carrying this T cell receptor beta chain is termed medium-sized. Antigen specificity is unknown. The CDR3 has 15 amino acids. The V end lost 8 bases, the J end lost 0 bases, and 13 bases lay between the germline ends. The germline V gene has CDR1 SNHLY and CDR2 FYNNEI. The data derive from a study of identifying expanded T cells in peripheral blood. General observations from the study: Clone count variance between two-week samples rose with total template count.

Data came from immunoSEQ multiplex PCR; TCRdb stores just in-frame clones and leaves some out. The data contain 100,000 or so clones, approximately 90% of them singletons. The specimen was blood. The rearrangement uses TRBV2 and TRBJ1-4; the D is unclear. The receptor was derived from a person aged 18 to 75 in good health. Here the CDR3 DNA reads TGTGCCAGCTTAAGGACCCGAACAACTAATGAAAAACTGTTTTTT. It is translated as CASLRTRTTNEKLFF.